This T cell receptor beta chain emerged from a study of tumor and adjacent non-tumor tissue in lung cancer. Three rounds of nested PCR, following a modified ARM-PCR protocol, produced the TCRbeta library. TCRdb analysed the multiplex PCR reads with MiXCR anew, one entry per CDR3 protein. The repertoire holds roughly 120,000 distinct CDR3 sequences, with 60% to 65% as singletons. RNA was extracted from bulk tissue without any cell sorting. The normal lung tissue was taken more than 3 cm from the tumor edge. Sequenced sample: distant non-tumor lung tissue. The TCR comes from a man in his sixties with non-small cell lung cancer.

CDR3 nucleotides: TGTGCCAGCAGCCAAACCGACAGAGCCTACGAGCAGTACTTC. It specifies CASSQTDRAYEQYF. J is TRBJ2-7 and V is TRBV5-4, with D perhaps matching TRBD1 (5 bases). Germline V gene lookup returns CDR1 SGHNT and CDR2 YYREEE (reference sequence). Trimming stripped 4 bases from V and 2 bases from J, with 13 bases between. The CDR3 contains 14 residues.